A selection of T cell receptor beta chains follows, all from one sample in a study of T cells in Graves' hyperthyroidism and ophthalmopathy. TCRdb passed the multiplex PCR reads through MiXCR, listing each CDR3 protein once. The data show more than 300,000 distinct CDR3 sequences, with roughly 14% seen just once and 8% to 13% held by the top ten. The sequencing input was blood. These receptors all stem from a woman aged 60 to 75 with Graves' hyperthyroidism. CDR3s include the opening cysteine and the closing phenylalanine or tryptophan. Each record gives: clone size, D gene, V gene, J gene, CDR3 DNA, CDR3 protein. D genes are given only for firm matches. A row's size may be missing; if present it is once, few, many or a size class.

abundance: many
d_gene: TRBD1
v_gene: TRBV30
j_gene: TRBJ2-7
CDR3nt: TGTGCCTGGACGACAGGGGGCTACGAGCAGTACTTC
CDR3aa: CAWTTGGYEQYF

abundance: -
d_gene: -
v_gene: TRBV6-2/TRBV6-3
j_gene: TRBJ2-2
CDR3nt: TGTGCCAGCAGTTATGGGCCCGGGGAGCTGTTTTTT
CDR3aa: CASSYGPGELFF

abundance: many
d_gene: TRBD1
v_gene: TRBV11-2
j_gene: TRBJ1-1
CDR3nt: TGTGCCAGCAGCTTAGGGAGCCAGGGGGCCAACGCCGGGAACACTGAAGCTTTCTTT
CDR3aa: CASSLGSQGANAGNTEAFF

abundance: many
d_gene: -
v_gene: TRBV6-1
j_gene: TRBJ1-3
CDR3nt: TGTGCCAGCATGGGGCCCCAATCGCGGGGAAACACCATATATTTT
CDR3aa: CASMGPQSRGNTIYF

abundance: many
d_gene: -
v_gene: TRBV7-7
j_gene: TRBJ2-1
CDR3nt: TGTGCTAGCAGCTTAGACGCACTCTCCTACAATGAGCAGTTCTTC
CDR3aa: CASSLDALSYNEQFF

abundance: -
d_gene: -
v_gene: TRBV5-5
j_gene: TRBJ1-1
CDR3nt: TGTGCCAGCAGTTTTGACAATTCGGAAGCTTTCTTT
CDR3aa: CASSFDNSEAFF

abundance: many
d_gene: -
v_gene: TRBV18
j_gene: TRBJ1-1
CDR3nt: TGTGCCAGCTCACCGCCAGCGACTCGGACTGAAGCTTTCTTT
CDR3aa: CASSPPATRTEAFF

abundance: many
d_gene: -
v_gene: TRBV30
j_gene: TRBJ1-2
CDR3nt: TGTGCCTGGAGTGTAGACCCCGCAGGCTACGGCTACACCTTC
CDR3aa: CAWSVDPAGYGYTF

abundance: few
d_gene: TRBD1
v_gene: TRBV3-1
j_gene: TRBJ2-7
CDR3nt: TGTGCCAGCAGCCAGGGACAGCCAAGCTCCTACGAGCAGTACTTC
CDR3aa: CASSQGQPSSYEQYF

abundance: many
d_gene: -
v_gene: TRBV24-1
j_gene: TRBJ2-7
CDR3nt: TGTGCCACCTCTGCGGGGAGCCCCTACGAGCAGTACTTC
CDR3aa: CATSAGSPYEQYF

abundance: many
d_gene: TRBD2
v_gene: TRBV6-1
j_gene: TRBJ2-3
CDR3nt: TGTGCCAGCAGTCGATCGGGACTAGCGGGGAACACAGATACGCAGTATTTT
CDR3aa: CASSRSGLAGNTDTQYF

abundance: many
d_gene: -
v_gene: TRBV7-9
j_gene: TRBJ2-7
CDR3nt: TGTGCCAGCAGTTTCATCCGGGACACCCCCTACGAGCAGTACTTC
CDR3aa: CASSFIRDTPYEQYF

abundance: -
d_gene: -
v_gene: TRBV14
j_gene: TRBJ1-2
CDR3nt: TGTGCCAGCAGCCGGCTTTCTCAGGGGCCACTTGGCTATGGCTACACCTTC
CDR3aa: CASSRLSQGPLGYGYTF

abundance: many
d_gene: TRBD2
v_gene: TRBV20-1
j_gene: TRBJ2-7
CDR3nt: TGCAGTGCGAGAGCACTAGCGGGAGGGCCCTACGAGCAGTACTTC
CDR3aa: CSARALAGGPYEQYF

abundance: -
d_gene: TRBD2
v_gene: TRBV10-3
j_gene: TRBJ2-7
CDR3nt: TGTGCCAGCAGACGCGGACTAGCGGGAGCCTACGAGCAGTACTTC
CDR3aa: CASRRGLAGAYEQYF

abundance: -
d_gene: -
v_gene: TRBV19
j_gene: TRBJ1-3
CDR3nt: TGTGCCAGTAGTACGGGCCCCAGGGATAGGAACACCATATATTTT
CDR3aa: CASSTGPRDRNTIYF

abundance: many
d_gene: TRBD1
v_gene: TRBV18
j_gene: TRBJ1-2
CDR3nt: TGTGCCAGCTCCCAAGGACAGGGGAGCTATGGCTACACCTTC
CDR3aa: CASSQGQGSYGYTF

abundance: many
d_gene: -
v_gene: TRBV18
j_gene: TRBJ2-3
CDR3nt: TGTGCCAGCTCACCAAAACCAGATACGCAGTATTTT
CDR3aa: CASSPKPDTQYF

abundance: many
d_gene: -
v_gene: TRBV6-5
j_gene: TRBJ2-1
CDR3nt: TGTGCCAGCAGTTACCAGGGGTTACTAACGAATGAGCAGTTCTTC
CDR3aa: CASSYQGLLTNEQFF

abundance: many
d_gene: TRBD1
v_gene: TRBV28
j_gene: TRBJ2-1
CDR3nt: TGTGCCAGCAGGGACAGGGGAGTCAATGAGCAGTTCTTC
CDR3aa: CASRDRGVNEQFF

abundance: -
d_gene: TRBD1
v_gene: TRBV7-2
j_gene: TRBJ2-1
CDR3nt: TGTGCCAGCAGCTTACGAGGGACAGGGTGGCACAACCTCGCGTTCTTC
CDR3aa: CASSLRGTGWHNLAFF

abundance: few
d_gene: -
v_gene: TRBV19
j_gene: TRBJ2-5
CDR3nt: TGTGCCAGTAGTGCCCCGGACTCCCCAAGGGAGACCCAGTACTTC
CDR3aa: CASSAPDSPRETQYF